Presented here are 25 T cell receptor beta chains from one specimen sequenced in a study of blood T cells in healthy people across ages. For the second PCR, which ran for about 7 to 12 cycles, a sample-barcoded 5' primer and a J-beta primer mix were used. MiXCR, run by TCRdb on the 5' RACE reads, gives a single entry per CDR3 protein. The sample yields some 1.6 million distinct CDR3 sequences, about 31% seen once. Specimen: blood. Source of these receptors: a woman in her 30s in good health.

This clonotype occurred a few times. This rearrangement joins TRBV5-1 to TRBJ2-4, with D hard to call. Germline assignment: CDR1 SGHRS and CDR2 YFSETQ. V lost 0 bases and J lost 3, with 4 bases in between. The CDR3 loop spans 13 amino acids. CDR3 sequence (DNA): TGCGCCAGCAGCTTGGACCACAAAAACATTCAGTACTTC. Translated, it gives CASSLDHKNIQYF.

The table lists this clonotype with many counts. V is TRBV10-3 and J is TRBJ2-7; D is possibly TRBD1 or TRBD2 (5 bases each). Germline CDR1 is ENHRY and CDR2 is SYGVKD. Trimming took 6 bases from V and 5 from J, leaving 14 bases between them. The length of the CDR3 is 13 residues. For the CDR3, the DNA is TGTGCCATCAGCCAGAGGGGAGTGCACGAGCAGTACTTC. It is translated as CAISQRGVHEQYF.

This sequence joins TRBV12-3 or TRBV12-4 and TRBJ2-7; TRBD1 might be the D (6 bases). The CDR3 is 15 residues long. Between the trimmed V and J ends, which lost 5 bases and 4 bases, there was a span of 18 bases. The CDR3: CASSRYGTSSYEQYF. The DNA of the CDR3 is TGTGCCAGCAGTCGGTACGGGACATCATCGTACGAGCAGTACTTC.

V and J are TRBV10-2 and TRBJ1-5; 7 nucleotides align to TRBD1. The ends lost 6 bases at V and 0 bases at J; junction bases unmatched: 11. From germline, CDR1 is WSHSY and CDR2 SAAADI. The CDR3 contains 17 residues. For the CDR3, the DNA is TGCGCCAGCAGAGACGGGACAGCGTTTTATAGCAATCAGCCCCAGCATTTT. This gives the protein CASRDGTAFYSNQPQHF.

The chain carries TRBV27 and TRBJ2-7; D is perhaps TRBD1 or TRBD2 (6 bases each). Germline CDR1 MNHEY, CDR2 SMNVEV (reference sequence). Trimming shortened V by 6 bases and J by 0 bases, and 24 bases separated the two germline ends. This CDR3 spans 18 amino acids. Here the CDR3 reads CASRPTLMGGTNSYEQYF. CDR3 bases: TGTGCCAGCAGGCCTACCCTCATGGGGGGCACTAACTCCTACGAGCAGTACTTC.

The chain employs TRBV4-1 and TRBJ2-5; 10 bases line up with TRBD1. The J call could be wrong; TRBJ2-7 is a better fit for the DNA end. Germline V gives CDR1 MGHRA, CDR2 YSYEKL. This CDR3 comprises 14 residues. The CDR3 reads CASSPTGGKNEQYF. The CDR3 DNA reads as TGCGCCAGCAGCCCGACAGGGGGCAAGAACGAGCAGTACTTC.

This clonotype has more than one count but fewer than ten. The rearrangement joins TRBV6-2 or TRBV6-3 to TRBJ2-5; 7 bases agree with TRBD2. The CDR3 spans 16 residues. Germline CDR1 MNHEY, CDR2 SVGEGT. Trimming cost V 0 bases and J 4 bases; bases outside gene matches: 8. The DNA for the CDR3 is TGTGCCAGCAGTTACTCTGGACTAGAAGGGATAGAGACCCAGTACTTC. Translating it yields CASSYSGLEGIETQYF.

The table lists this clonotype with a count of one. A much larger clone lies one base from this, so it may be a read error. The rearrangement links TRBV20-1 to TRBJ1-5, with a weak D call TRBD1 (6 bases). Per germline, CDR1 DFQATT and CDR2 SNEGSKA (reference sequence). This CDR3 has 14 amino acids. The CDR3 sequence is CSARDIYSNQPPHF. CDR3 bases: TGCAGTGCTCGGGACATTTATAGCAATCAGCCCCCGCATTTT.

The rearrangement joins TRBV7-9 to TRBJ2-5, with 9 bases lining up with TRBD1. The end of the DNA is better explained by TRBJ2-7, so the J call may be wrong. The CDR3 sequence is 15 residues long. CDR1 SEHNR and CDR2 FQNEAQ come from the germline V gene (reference sequence). The CDR3 here is CASSPRTGARYEQYF. The DNA of the CDR3 is TGTGCCAGCAGCCCACGGACAGGGGCACGTTACGAGCAGTACTTC.

CDR3 in amino acids: CASSTTADTGELFF. The CDR3 DNA sequence: TGCGCCAGCAGCACTACTGCGGACACCGGGGAGCTGTTTTTT. The chain employs TRBV5-1 and TRBJ2-2; D is unresolved. CDR1 is SGHRS, CDR2 YFSETQ, per germline. The CDR3 is 14 residues long. V was cut by 4 bases and J by 3 bases, with 10 bases left in between.

V is TRBV5-1 and J is TRBJ2-7; D gene ambiguous. Germline V gene data show CDR1 as SGHRS and CDR2 as YFSETQ. The CDR3 covers 15 residues. V was cut by 0 bases and J by 1 base, with 11 bases left in between. The CDR3 DNA is TGCGCCAGCAGCTTGGCATGGCAGGCTTCCTACGAGCAGTACTTC. It specifies CASSLAWQASYEQYF.

The chain links TRBV2 to TRBJ1-5; 7 nucleotides agree with TRBD1. The V and J ends lost 7 bases and 6 bases, in that order; junction bases with no gene match: 12. The CDR3 has 15 amino acids. Germline V gene lookup returns CDR1 SNHLY and CDR2 FYNNEI. The CDR3 loop is CASILDRAGGQPQHF. CDR3 nucleotide sequence: TGTGCCAGCATTTTAGACAGGGCAGGAGGTCAGCCCCAGCATTTT.

The V gene is TRBV7-9, the J gene TRBJ2-7; D is ambiguous. This CDR3 is 12 amino acids long. Trimming cost V 4 bases and J 7 bases, with 11 bases left between them. CDR1 SEHNR and CDR2 FQNEAQ come from the germline V gene (reference sequence). Written as DNA, the CDR3 is TGTGCCAGCAGCTGGGCAGGACGAGAGCAGTACGTC. Protein sequence: CASSWAGREQYV.

The V call is TRBV20-1, the J call TRBJ1-2, with a tentative D call TRBD1 (5 bases). Trimming stripped 0 bases from V and 5 bases from J, with 10 bases between. Germline V gene data show CDR1 as DFQATT and CDR2 as SNEGSKA (reference sequence). This CDR3 is 13 amino acids long. Written as DNA, the CDR3 is TGCAGTGCTAGAGATCCAGGGAAATATGGCTACACCTTC. Amino acids: CSARDPGKYGYTF.

The chain employs TRBV28 and TRBJ2-7; TRBD2 agrees at 13 bases. The CDR3 runs 16 residues. With 3 bases clipped from V and 3 bases from J, the junction kept 5 bases outside the gene matches. Germline lookup yields CDR1 MDHEN and CDR2 SYDVKM. The CDR3 protein is CASSFPGTSGVYEQYF. In DNA form, the CDR3 reads TGTGCCAGCAGTTTCCCCGGGACTAGCGGGGTCTACGAGCAGTACTTC. Full variable domain (missing parts from reference TRBV28 and TRBJ2-7): DVKVTQSSRYLVKRTGEKVFLECVQDMDHENMFWYRQDPGLGLRLIYFSYDVKMKEKGDIPEGYSVSREKKERFSLILESASTNQTSMYLCASSFPGTSGVYEQYFGPGTRLTVT.

J is TRBJ2-5 and V is TRBV20-1; TRBD1 is a possible D gene (6 bases). Trimming stripped 3 bases from V and 4 bases from J, with 12 bases between. This CDR3 comprises 13 residues. CDR1 is DFQATT and CDR2 is SNEGSKA in the germline V gene (reference sequence). CDR3: CSASQGLGETQYF. The CDR3 coding sequence is TGCAGTGCTAGTCAGGGGCTCGGAGAGACCCAGTACTTC.

The chain joins TRBV12-3 or TRBV12-4 to TRBJ2-3, with TRBD2 matching 9 bases. Trimming cost V 7 bases and J 3 bases; bases outside gene matches: 8. This CDR3 spans 15 amino acids. CDR3 amino acids: CASTLAGVKTDTQYF. The CDR3 DNA reads as TGTGCCAGCACCTTAGCGGGAGTGAAAACAGATACGCAGTATTTT.

There are a few counts of this clonotype. This rearrangement joins TRBV5-1 to TRBJ2-7; 13 bases are a match to TRBD2. V lost 4 bases, J lost 4 bases, and 8 bases stayed unmatched. CDR3 length: 16 residues. The germline V gene encodes CDR1 SGHRS and CDR2 YFSETQ. CDR3 region: CASSPRLAGGMYEQYF. The CDR3 bases are TGCGCCAGCAGCCCCCGACTAGCGGGGGGTATGTACGAGCAGTACTTC.

This clonotype showed up just a few times. The genes are TRBV29-1 and TRBJ2-7; TRBD2 aligns across 10 bases. After removal of 6 bases from V and 2 bases from J, the junction contained 16 bases not matched to a gene. Per the germline V gene, CDR1 is SQVTM and CDR2 is ANQGSEA. The CDR3 has 17 residues. CDR3 bases: TGCAGCGTAAATCTAGCGGGAGTTTCCGGGCGGGCCTACGAGCAGTACTTC. Translated, it gives CSVNLAGVSGRAYEQYF.

On this clonotype itself: At one end the junction does not follow the germline gene, possibly because of a read error. The V gene is TRBV20-1, the J gene TRBJ2-2; possible D gene TRBD2, 6 bases. Germline V gene data show CDR1 as DFQATT and CDR2 as SNEGSKA (reference sequence). The CDR3 length is 14 residues. This chain's CDR3 is CSVPLEGNTGELFF. CDR3 sequence (DNA): TGCAGTGTTCCCTTGGAGGGTAACACTGGGGAGCTGTTTTTT.

This rearrangement joins TRBV29-1 to TRBJ2-2; D is uncertain. V dropped 2 bases and J dropped 6 bases, with 10 bases sitting between them. Per the germline V gene, CDR1 is SQVTM and CDR2 is ANQGSEA. The CDR3 is 13 amino acids. The CDR3 reads CSVEPIIAGELFF. CDR3 coding DNA: TGCAGCGTTGAACCCATTATTGCCGGGGAGCTGTTTTTT.

For the CDR3, the DNA is TGCGCCAGCAGCCAACTTACCAGGGGGTCACCCCTCCACTTT. Encoded protein: CASSQLTRGSPLHF. The chain links TRBV4-1 to TRBJ1-6, with 7 bases aligning to TRBD1. This CDR3 has 14 amino acids. Losses at the gene ends were 2 bases for V and 10 bases for J; bases not matched to a gene: 5. Germline CDR1 reads MGHRA; CDR2 reads YSYEKL.

The genes are TRBV27 and TRBJ2-1, with D possibly being TRBD1 or TRBD2 (5 bases each). This CDR3 spans 13 amino acids. Germline CDR1 is MNHEY and CDR2 is SMNVEV (reference sequence). Trimming removed 4 bases at V and 10 bases at J, with 14 bases between. In DNA, the CDR3 is TGTGCCAGCAGTTACTTAGAGGGACGGGAGCAGTTCTTC. Encoded protein: CASSYLEGREQFF.

V and J are TRBV24-1 and TRBJ2-7; no definite D call. The CDR3 runs to 13 residues. Germline V gene lookup returns CDR1 KGHDR and CDR2 SFDVKD. Trimming shortened V by 0 bases and J by 7 bases, and 9 bases separated the two germline ends. CDR3 coding DNA: TGTGCCACCAGTGATTTGCTGTTTGAAGAGCAGTACTTC. Residues: CATSDLLFEEQYF.

This clonotype appeared once. The chain uses TRBV24-1 and TRBJ2-1, with TRBD2 identical over 7 bases. The CDR3 sequence is 14 residues long. The germline V gene encodes CDR1 KGHDR and CDR2 SFDVKD. Trimming cost V 4 bases and J 7 bases; bases outside gene matches: 6. Written as DNA, the CDR3 is TGTGCCACCAGTGAGAGTTTGGGGGGGAATGAGCAGTTCTTC. Translation: CATSESLGGNEQFF.